This T cell receptor (beta chain) was recorded in a study of a mutant IDH1 vaccine in newly diagnosed glioma. Data came from immunoSEQ multiplex PCR; TCRdb stores just in-frame clones and leaves some out. The sample lists around 37,000 clones; approximately 92% were seen once. This CDR3 region has 15 residues. CDR1 and CDR2 from the germline V gene are SGHRS and YFSETQ. With 5 bases clipped from V and 4 bases from J, the junction kept 8 bases outside the gene matches. The time point: baseline, week 1 (first vaccination visit). Treatment denoted: pre-vaccination baseline after standard-of-care therapy.

Sequencing used PBMCs, obtained from a glioma patient treated with radiotherapy, temozolomide or both. The clonotype was recovered from a man younger than 30 with glioma. V gene TRBV5-1 combines with J gene TRBJ1-4; 7 bases line up with TRBD1. The CDR3 DNA sequence: TGCGCCAGCAGATTTCAGGGGGGGATTAATGAAAAACTGTTTTTT. Its translation: CASRFQGGINEKLFF.